These 2 T cell receptor beta chains originate from one sample sequenced in a study of vaccination effects on CD4 cells after COVID-19 (dated by TCRdb to 2022 to 2024). The ViraFEST assay stimulated PBMC with viral peptide pools and then used TCR sequencing to identify antigen-specific CD4+ T cell clonotypes by expansion. After more than 9 days of culture, CD4+ T cells were isolated with the EasySep CD4+ T cell isolation kit. PCR-confirmed SARS-CoV-2 infection had occurred in convalescent patients between March and December 2020, before the Alpha, Beta and Delta variants emerged in the United States. The antigens these receptors bind are not known. The library was obtained by the immunoSEQ multiplex PCR assay. Held by TCRdb, this immuneACCESS table contains in-frame sequences only and omits some clones. Under half of the omission traces to an unresolved V gene where checked; the cause of the rest is unknown. The sample table records 35,000 to 45,000 clones; about 78% of these occur just once. The ten largest make up 15% to 20% of the sample.

The specimen comprised CD4+ T cells from PBMCs cultured with HCoV-NL63 spike peptides, sampled before COVID-19 vaccination. According to the study, the label for this sample's cell subset or site signals: HCoV-NL63 spike overlapping peptide pool stimulation. The receptor source for this set is a human donor who had a prior SARS-CoV-2 infection.

V gene TRBV7-8 combines with J gene TRBJ2-7; D gene unclear. The last part of the DNA fits TRBJ2-4 better; the J call may be wrong. This CDR3 has 13 residues. CDR1 is SGHVS and CDR2 is FQNEAQ in the germline V gene. CDR3: CASSSRRTVIQYF. Written as DNA, the CDR3 is TGTGCCAGCAGCTCCAGAAGGACCGTCATTCAGTACTTC.

The count of this clone is one. The chain recombines TRBV24-1 with TRBJ2-3; 9 positions agree with TRBD2. Germline V gene data show CDR1 as KGHDR and CDR2 as SFDVKD. Trimming removed 4 bases from V and 1 base from J; junction bases left unmatched: 8. The CDR3 sequence is 17 residues long. The CDR3 loop reads CATSEGSGGFGTDTQYF. The CDR3 region has the DNA TGTGCCACCAGTGAGGGTAGCGGGGGTTTCGGCACAGATACGCAGTATTTT.